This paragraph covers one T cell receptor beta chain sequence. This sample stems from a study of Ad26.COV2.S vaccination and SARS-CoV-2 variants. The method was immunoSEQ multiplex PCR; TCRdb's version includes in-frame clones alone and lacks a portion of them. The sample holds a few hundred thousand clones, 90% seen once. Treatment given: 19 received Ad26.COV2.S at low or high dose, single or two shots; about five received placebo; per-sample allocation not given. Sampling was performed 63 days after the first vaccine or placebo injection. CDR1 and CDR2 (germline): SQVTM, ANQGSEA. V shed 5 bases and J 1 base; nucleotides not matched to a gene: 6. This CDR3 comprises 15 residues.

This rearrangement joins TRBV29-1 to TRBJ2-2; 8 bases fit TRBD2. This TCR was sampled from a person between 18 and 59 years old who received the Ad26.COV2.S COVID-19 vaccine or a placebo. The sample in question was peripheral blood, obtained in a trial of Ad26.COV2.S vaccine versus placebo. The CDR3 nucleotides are TGCAGCGTTAGCGGGAGCGTTGTGAACACCGGGGAGCTGTTTTTT. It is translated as CSVSGSVVNTGELFF.